Presented here are 13 T cell receptor beta chains from one specimen sequenced in a study of molecular identifiers for immune sequencing clone quantification. TCRdb analysed the PCR reads with MiXCR anew, one entry per CDR3 protein. Here the sample spans around 470,000 distinct CDR3 sequences, about 21% being singletons. Sequencing was carried out using naive CD8+ T cells from blood, with Jurkat cell RNA spiked in. The subset here: FACS-sorted CD8+CD4-CCR7+CD45RA+ naive T cells. The receptors here all came from a human donor in good health. Some libraries in this study had Jurkat cell RNA spiked in.

This clonotype has ten or more counts. The chain employs TRBV12-3 or TRBV12-4 and TRBJ2-3; D may be TRBD2 (6 bases). The CDR3 has 14 amino acids. V lost 1 base to trimming and J lost 4 bases, with 9 bases between them. The DNA of the CDR3 is TGTGCCAGCAGTTTAGGCGGCGGGGCAGATACGCAGTATTTT. Translation: CASSLGGGADTQYF.

A few counts support this clonotype. This chain connects TRBV6-5 to TRBJ2-2; 9 bases fit TRBD2. This CDR3 has 16 residues. Looked up from germline, CDR1 is MNHEY and CDR2 is SVGAGI. The V segment lost 3 bases and the J segment 7 bases; nucleotides outside the gene matches: 9. This CDR3 is CASSYSGGSIYGELFF. For the CDR3, the DNA is TGTGCCAGCAGTTATAGCGGGGGATCAATTTACGGGGAGCTGTTTTTT.

This clonotype was detected many times. The chain links TRBV6-2 or TRBV6-3 to TRBJ2-4, with D maybe TRBD1 (5 bases). This CDR3 has 16 amino acids. Germline values: CDR1 MNHEY, CDR2 SVGEGT. Trimming took 7 bases from V and 1 from J, leaving 17 bases between them. The CDR3 bases are TGTGCCAGCACCTACGGTAGGGGATTGGCCAAAAACATTCAGTACTTC. Translated, it gives CASTYGRGLAKNIQYF.

The CDR3 is CASSESSVGVWNEQYF. The CDR3 coding sequence is TGCGCCAGCAGTGAGTCGAGTGTTGGGGTTTGGAACGAGCAGTACTTC. The V and J genes are TRBV10-2 and TRBJ2-7; D is undetermined. Looked up from germline, CDR1 is WSHSY and CDR2 is SAAADI. The V end lost 0 bases, the J end lost 5 bases, and 17 bases lay between the germline ends. The CDR3 spans 16 residues.

This clonotype was counted many times. The chain is built from TRBV20-1 and TRBJ2-7, with 7 bases fitting TRBD2. The ends lost 3 bases at V and 3 bases at J; junction bases unmatched: 5. Germline CDR1 and CDR2: DFQATT and SNEGSKA (reference sequence). The CDR3 spans 13 residues. In DNA form, the CDR3 reads TGCAGTGCTAGGAGCGGGAACTTCTACGAGCAGTACTTC. Encoded protein: CSARSGNFYEQYF.

J is TRBJ2-5 and V is TRBV3-1; 10 bases are shared with TRBD2. J lost 3 bases, V lost 0 bases, and 4 bases had no gene match. The CDR3 spans 16 residues. Germline loops: CDR1 LGHDT, CDR2 YNNKEL (reference sequence). CDR3 sequence reads: CASSQDWTSGEETQYF. The DNA of the CDR3 is TGTGCCAGCAGCCAAGATTGGACTAGCGGAGAAGAGACCCAGTACTTC.

Notes on this clonotype: The junction differs from germline at one of its ends, possibly a read error. The rearrangement uses TRBV5-6 and TRBJ2-1, with D tentatively TRBD1 or TRBD2 (5 bases each). From germline, CDR1 is SGHDT and CDR2 YYEEEE. The CDR3 has 16 residues. This CDR3 reads CASSFLSQGPYNEQLF. The DNA for the CDR3 is TGTGCCAGCAGCTTCCTTTCCCAGGGACCGTACAATGAGCAGCTCTTC.

On this clonotype itself: A much larger clone differs from this one at a single base, so this may be a read error. This rearrangement joins TRBV5-4 to TRBJ2-2, with D possibly being TRBD1 or TRBD2 (5 bases each). CDR3 length: 14 amino acids. Germline CDR1 reads SGHNT; CDR2 reads YYREEE (reference sequence). The CDR3 region has the DNA TGTGCCAGCAGGGACGGGACCTCCACCGGGAAGCTGTTTTTT. Its protein product is CASRDGTSTGKLFF.

As regards this clonotype: Sequence at one end of the junction differs from germline and may be a read error. V and J are TRBV29-1 and TRBJ2-1, with 10 positions matching TRBD1. Germline CDR1 and CDR2: SQVTM and ANQGSEA. CDR3 length equals 15 residues. The CDR3 loop reads CSVEGTGESYNEQFF. DNA for the CDR3: TGCAGCGTAGAAGGGACAGGGGAATCCTACAATGAGCAGTTCTTC.

A remark on this clonotype: With a much larger clone just one base away, this may be a read error. V gene TRBV12-5 combines with J gene TRBJ1-1; D is unresolved. Germline V gives CDR1 LGHNT, CDR2 FRNRAP. With 5 bases removed from V and 6 bases from J, the gap between germline ends came to 13 bases. This CDR3 comprises 13 residues. CDR3 residues: CASGMGSYAEAFF. CDR3 bases: TGTGCTAGTGGTATGGGCAGCTACGCTGAAGCTTTCTTT.

This clonotype was picked up many times. This chain links TRBV12-3 or TRBV12-4 with TRBJ1-4; 8 positions agree with TRBD1. Trimming took 5 bases from V and 7 from J; bases not matched to a gene: 6. The CDR3 spans 14 residues. In DNA form, the CDR3 reads TGTGCCAGCAGTATGGACAGGGATTTTGAAAAACTGTTTTTT. Protein product: CASSMDRDFEKLFF.

The gene calls are TRBV27 and TRBJ1-1; D possibly corresponds to TRBD1 (5 bases). The CDR3 is 14 amino acids. Germline CDR1 MNHEY, CDR2 SMNVEV (reference sequence). V dropped 5 bases and J dropped 3 bases, with 13 bases sitting between them. CDR3 sequence reads: CASSNRDGDTEAFF. CDR3 nucleotides: TGTGCCAGCAGTAACCGGGACGGTGACACTGAAGCTTTCTTT.

This clonotype has just a few counts. The gene calls are TRBV19 and TRBJ2-3; 8 bases fit TRBD2. Trimming took 6 bases from V and 5 from J; bases not matched to a gene: 13. The V gene's germline CDR1 is LNHDA and CDR2 SQIVND (reference sequence). The CDR3 loop spans 16 amino acids. CDR3 protein: CASSRWEREMGDTQYF. In DNA form, the CDR3 reads TGTGCCAGTAGCCGCTGGGAGCGGGAGATGGGAGATACGCAGTATTTT.